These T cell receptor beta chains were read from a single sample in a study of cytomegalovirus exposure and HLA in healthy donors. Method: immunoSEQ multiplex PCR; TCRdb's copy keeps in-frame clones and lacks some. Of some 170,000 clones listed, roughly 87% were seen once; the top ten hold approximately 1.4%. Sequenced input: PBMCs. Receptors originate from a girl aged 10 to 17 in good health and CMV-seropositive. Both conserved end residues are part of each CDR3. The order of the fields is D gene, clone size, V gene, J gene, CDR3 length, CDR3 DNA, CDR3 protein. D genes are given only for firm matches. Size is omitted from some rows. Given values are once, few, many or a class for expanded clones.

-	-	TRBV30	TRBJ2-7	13	TGTGCCTGGAGTCTTCTAAGCTCCTACGAGCAGTACTTC	CAWSLLSSYEQYF
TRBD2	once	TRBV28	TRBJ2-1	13	TGTGCCAGCAGGCGGGGGGAGTACAATGAGCAGTTCTTC	CASRRGEYNEQFF
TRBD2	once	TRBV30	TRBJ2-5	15	TGTGCCTGGACGGGACTAGCGGGATATCAAGAGACCCAGTACTTC	CAWTGLAGYQETQYF
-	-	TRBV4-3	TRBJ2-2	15	TGCGCCAGCAGCCAAGTAGGGGGTGGCACCGGGGAGCTGTTTTTT	CASSQVGGGTGELFF
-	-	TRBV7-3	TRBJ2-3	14	TGTGCCAGCAGCTCCCTCCCTAGGCCAGATACGCAGTATTTT	CASSSLPRPDTQYF
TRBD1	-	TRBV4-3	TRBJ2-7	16	TGCGCCAGCAGCCAAGCCGGAGCAGGGGGTACCTACGAGCAGTACTTC	CASSQAGAGGTYEQYF
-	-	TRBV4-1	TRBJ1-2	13	TGCGCCAGCAGCCGCCCAGGGGCGCCACTCTACACCTTC	CASSRPGAPLYTF
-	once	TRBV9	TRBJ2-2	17	TGTGCCAGCAAAGGGGGAGGGACCCCCGCGAACACCGGGGAGCTGTTTTTT	CASKGGGTPANTGELFF
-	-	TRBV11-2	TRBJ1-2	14	TGTGCCAGCAGCTTAGGATCGGGGTTCAGCGGCTACACCTTC	CASSLGSGFSGYTF
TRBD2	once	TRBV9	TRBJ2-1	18	TGTGCCAGCAGCGTCCCTCAGGCTAGCGGGGGGGCCGGGAATGAGCAGTTCTTC	CASSVPQASGGAGNEQFF
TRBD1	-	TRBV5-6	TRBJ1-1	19	TGTGCCAGCAGCTTGACCTGGGGGACCGAACCCCAGGGGGACACTGAAGCTTTCTTT	CASSLTWGTEPQGDTEAFF
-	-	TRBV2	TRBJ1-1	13	TGTGCCAGCAGGGCCGACAGGAACACTGAAGCTTTCTTT	CASRADRNTEAFF
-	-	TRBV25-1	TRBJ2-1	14	TGTGCCAGCGCAGGGCTAGGCTCCTACAATGAGCAGTTCTTC	CASAGLGSYNEQFF
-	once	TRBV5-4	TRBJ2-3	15	TGTGCCAGCAGCCCGTCAGGGACTAGCACAGATACGCAGTATTTT	CASSPSGTSTDTQYF
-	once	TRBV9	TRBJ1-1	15	TGTGCCAGCAGCGTAGAAGGGGGTGGCAACACTGAAGCTTTCTTT	CASSVEGGGNTEAFF
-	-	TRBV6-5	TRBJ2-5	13	TGTGCCAGCAGTCCTGGAGAACTAGAGACCCAGTACTTC	CASSPGELETQYF
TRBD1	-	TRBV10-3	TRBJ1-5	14	TGTGCCATCAGTGAGCGACAGGGTGGCCAGCCCCAGCATTTT	CAISERQGGQPQHF
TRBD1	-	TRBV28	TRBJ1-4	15	TGTGCCAGCAGTTCAGAGGACAGGGGTTCTGGAAAACTGTTTTTT	CASSSEDRGSGKLFF
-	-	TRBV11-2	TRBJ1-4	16	TGTGCCAGCAGCCTTATCGCCAGCGCAACTAATGAAAAACTGTTTTTT	CASSLIASATNEKLFF
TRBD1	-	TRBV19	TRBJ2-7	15	TGTGCCAGTAGCTTGACGGGACAGGGGATCCACGAGCAGTACTTC	CASSLTGQGIHEQYF
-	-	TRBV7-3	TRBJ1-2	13	TGTGCCAGCAGCGAAACGTTCCAGGATGGCTACACCTTC	CASSETFQDGYTF
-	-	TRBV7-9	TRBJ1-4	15	TGTGCCAGCAGCTTACAACAAATCCTTAATGAAAAACTGTTTTTT	CASSLQQILNEKLFF
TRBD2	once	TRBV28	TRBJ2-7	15	TGTGCCAGCAGCGGGGGACTAGCGGTGGCTTACGAGCAGTACTTC	CASSGGLAVAYEQYF
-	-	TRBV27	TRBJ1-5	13	TGTGCCAGCAGTTTATCCCCGAATCAGCCCCAGCATTTT	CASSLSPNQPQHF
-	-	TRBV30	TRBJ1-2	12	TGTGCCTGGAGGGACAATACTTATGGCTACACCTTC	CAWRDNTYGYTF
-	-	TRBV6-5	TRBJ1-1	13	TGTGCCAGCAGTTTCGAACGGGACACTGAAGCTTTCTTT	CASSFERDTEAFF
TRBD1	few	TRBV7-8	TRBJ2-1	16	TGTGCCAGCAGCCCGGGACAGTTAAGCTCCTACAATGAGCAGTTCTTC	CASSPGQLSSYNEQFF
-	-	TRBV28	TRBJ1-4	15	TGTGCCAGCAGTTCGAAGGGGACAACAAATGAAAAACTGTTTTTT	CASSSKGTTNEKLFF
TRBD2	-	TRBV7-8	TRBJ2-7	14	TGTGCCAGCAGCTTCGGGGGGAGGGCCTACGAGCAGTACTTC	CASSFGGRAYEQYF
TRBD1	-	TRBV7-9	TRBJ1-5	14	TGTGCCAGCAGCTTAGGACAGGGTGATCAGCCCCAGCATTTT	CASSLGQGDQPQHF
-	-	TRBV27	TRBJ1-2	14	TGTGCCAGCAGTTTATCGGGGAGAAGCTATGGCTACACCTTC	CASSLSGRSYGYTF
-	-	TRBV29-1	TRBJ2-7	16	TGCAGCGCCAGTAGCGGTAGGGGAAACTATAAATACGAGCAGTACTTC	CSASSGRGNYKYEQYF
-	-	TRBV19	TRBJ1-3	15	TGTGCCAGTAGTGCCGTGACAGGCTCTGGAAACACCATATATTTT	CASSAVTGSGNTIYF
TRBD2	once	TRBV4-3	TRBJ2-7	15	TGCGCCAGCAGCCAACAGGGGACTAGCGGGTACGAGCAGTACTTC	CASSQQGTSGYEQYF
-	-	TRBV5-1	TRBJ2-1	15	TGCGCCAGCAGCTTAGACTTTCCCGTGGTCAATGAGCAGTTCTTC	CASSLDFPVVNEQFF
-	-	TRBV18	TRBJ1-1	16	TGTGCCAGCTCACCGGCAGTGGGGTTGCAGGGCACTGAAGCTTTCTTT	CASSPAVGLQGTEAFF
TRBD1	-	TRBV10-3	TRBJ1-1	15	TGTGCCATCAGTGATTTGGGACAGGGGAACACTGAAGCTTTCTTT	CAISDLGQGNTEAFF
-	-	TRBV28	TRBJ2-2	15	TGTGCCATCCCGGCCCAGGGGGGCAACACCGGGGAGCTGTTTTTT	CAIPAQGGNTGELFF
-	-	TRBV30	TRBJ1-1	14	TGTGCCTGGAGTGTCGCGGTCAGATCAACTGAAGCTTTCTTT	CAWSVAVRSTEAFF
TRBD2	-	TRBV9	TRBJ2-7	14	TGTGCCAGCAGCGCGCGGGGGTGGCTTGACGAGCAGTACTTC	CASSARGWLDEQYF
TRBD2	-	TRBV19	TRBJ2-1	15	TGTGCCAGTAGTACCCTAGCGGGAGGGCAAGGGGAGCAGTTCTTC	CASSTLAGGQGEQFF
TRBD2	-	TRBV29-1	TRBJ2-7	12	TGCAGCGTTACTAGCGACAACTACGAGCAGTACTTC	CSVTSDNYEQYF
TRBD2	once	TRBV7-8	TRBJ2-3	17	TGTGCCAGCAGCTTCTCGAGATTTGCGGGAGCGACAGATACGCAGTATTTT	CASSFSRFAGATDTQYF
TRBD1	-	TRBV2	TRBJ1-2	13	TGTGCCAGCAGTCCAGGGGGCTACTATGGCTACACCTTC	CASSPGGYYGYTF
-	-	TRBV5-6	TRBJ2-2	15	TGTGCCAGCAGCTTGTCGACACAGAACACCGGGGAGCTGTTTTTT	CASSLSTQNTGELFF
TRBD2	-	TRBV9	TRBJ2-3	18	TGTGCCAGCAGCGTAGCATCCGGTCTAGCGGGAGGGGCAGATACGCAGTATTTT	CASSVASGLAGGADTQYF
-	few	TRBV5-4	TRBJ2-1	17	TGTGCCAGCACCATGAATGGGGGGGCACTAAATCCGGGTGAGCAGTTCTTC	CASTMNGGALNPGEQFF
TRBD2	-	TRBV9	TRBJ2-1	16	TGTGCCAGCAGCGTAGACCTAGCGGGGGTCGACAATGAGCAGTTCTTC	CASSVDLAGVDNEQFF
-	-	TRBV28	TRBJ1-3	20	TGTGCCAGCACCCCAGAGGCGGGGGGCTGGCGGCGATACTCTGGAAACACCATATATTTT	CASTPEAGGWRRYSGNTIYF
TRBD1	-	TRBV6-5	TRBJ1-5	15	TGTGCCAGCAGCTTGACAGGGACGTCTAATCAGCCCCAGCATTTT	CASSLTGTSNQPQHF
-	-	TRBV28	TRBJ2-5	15	TGTGCCAGCAGTAGTACCTGGTCAGGGGTGGAGACCCAGTACTTC	CASSSTWSGVETQYF
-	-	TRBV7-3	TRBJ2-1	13	TGTGCCAGCAGCTCTACAGGGCCCAATGAGCAGTTCTTC	CASSSTGPNEQFF
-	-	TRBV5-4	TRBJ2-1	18	TGTGCCAGCAGCCCCCCTTACGCTACAGCGGGCGCGAAAAATGAGCAGTTCTTC	CASSPPYATAGAKNEQFF